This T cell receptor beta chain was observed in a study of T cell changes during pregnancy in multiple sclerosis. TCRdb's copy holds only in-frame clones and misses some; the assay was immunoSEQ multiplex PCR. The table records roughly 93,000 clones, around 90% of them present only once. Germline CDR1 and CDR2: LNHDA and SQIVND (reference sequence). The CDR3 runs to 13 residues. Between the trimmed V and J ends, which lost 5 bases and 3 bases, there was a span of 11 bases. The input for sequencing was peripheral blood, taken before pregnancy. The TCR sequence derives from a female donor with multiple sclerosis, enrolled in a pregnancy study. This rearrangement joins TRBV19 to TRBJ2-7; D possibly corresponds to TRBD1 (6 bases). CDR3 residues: CASSHRENYEQYF. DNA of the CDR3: TGTGCCAGTAGTCACAGGGAAAACTACGAGCAGTACTTC.